These 32 T cell receptor beta chains were all obtained from the same sample, sequenced in a study of T-cell reconstitution after alpha-beta-depleted transplantation in children. Using unique molecular identifiers, the investigators prepared the TCRbeta library. One entry per CDR3 protein, called by TCRdb with MiXCR from the PCR reads. The sample carries approximately 83,000 distinct CDR3 sequences, roughly 8% recorded once. The source material was PBMCs from the stem cell graft donor, sampled from the stem cell graft. All receptors derive from a human donor who donated a stem cell graft to a child with congenital amegakaryocytic thrombocytopenia.

This clonotype was observed a handful of times. The chain has TRBV4-3 and TRBJ2-3; the match to TRBD2 covers 8 bases. CDR3 length equals 17 residues. Germline V CDR1 and CDR2: LGHNA, YSLEER. The J segment lost 4 bases and the V segment lost 0 bases, leaving 9 bases of the junction unmatched. The CDR3, as DNA: TGCGCCAGCAGCCAAGAAGGTGGAAGCGGGAGATCAGATACGCAGTATTTT. Translating gives CASSQEGGSGRSDTQYF.

This clonotype showed up many times. V and J are TRBV6-1 and TRBJ2-3; 9 bases are shared with TRBD2. CDR3 length: 15 residues. Per germline, CDR1 MNHNS and CDR2 SASEGT. The trim removed 5 bases at V and 2 bases at J, leaving 5 bases unmatched. CDR3 protein: CASSNPSGNTDTQYF. The DNA of the CDR3 is TGTGCCAGCAGTAATCCTAGCGGGAACACAGATACGCAGTATTTT.

This clonotype was seen ten or more times. J is TRBJ1-5 and V is TRBV7-9; D is possibly TRBD1 (6 bases). Germline lookup yields CDR1 SEHNR and CDR2 FQNEAQ (reference sequence). CDR3 length: 14 amino acids. V lost 3 bases to trimming and J lost 1 base, with 7 bases between them. The CDR3 nucleotides are TGTGCCAGCAGCTTGGGGGCAAGCAATCAGCCCCAGCATTTT. Translating it yields CASSLGASNQPQHF.

This clonotype qualifies as medium-sized (0.01 to 0.1%). The chain uses TRBV5-1 and TRBJ2-1, with D uncertain. Trimming stripped 4 bases from V and 0 bases from J, with 14 bases between. Germline V CDR1 and CDR2: SGHRS, YFSETQ. The CDR3 length is 16 residues. Written as DNA, the CDR3 is TGCGCCAGCAGCGGCGGTCCTACGTACTCCTACAATGAGCAGTTCTTC. Translated: CASSGGPTYSYNEQFF.

The table lists this clonotype with a few counts. This chain joins TRBV6-1 and TRBJ1-2; weak D call: TRBD1 (5 bases). This CDR3 region has 14 residues. The germline V and J ends were trimmed by 1 base and 4 bases, with 10 bases remaining between them. Looked up from germline, CDR1 is MNHNS and CDR2 is SASEGT. CDR3 sequence (DNA): TGTGCCAGCAGTGAAGAAAGGGACCGCTATGGCTACACCTTC. Its protein is CASSEERDRYGYTF.

This clonotype occurred many times. V gene TRBV18 combines with J gene TRBJ1-1; D is unclear. The length of the CDR3 is 13 residues. Looked up from germline, CDR1 is KGHSH and CDR2 is LQKENI. V lost 5 bases and J 3 bases, leaving 10 bases between the germline ends. This CDR3 reads CASSELRDTEAFF. The DNA for the CDR3 is TGTGCCAGCTCAGAATTAAGGGACACTGAAGCTTTCTTT. Full variable domain (outside the CDR3, taken from reference TRBV18 and TRBJ1-1): NAGVMQNPRHLVRRRGQEARLRCSPMKGHSHVYWYRQLPEEGLKFMVYLQKENIIDESGMPKERFSAEFPKEGPSILRIQQVVRGDSAAYFCASSELRDTEAFFGQGTRLTVV.

The table lists this clonotype with many counts. V and J are TRBV24-1 and TRBJ2-2, with 8 positions matching TRBD1. The length of the CDR3 is 16 residues. V lost 5 bases and J lost 3; bases outside the gene matches: 7. Germline CDR1 reads KGHDR; CDR2 reads SFDVKD. CDR3 nucleotide sequence: TGTGCCACCAGTGCCGTAGGACAGGGCCACACCGGGGAGCTGTTTTTT. Its translation: CATSAVGQGHTGELFF.

There are many counts of this clonotype. The gene calls are TRBV27 and TRBJ2-1; the match to TRBD1 covers 7 bases. This CDR3 comprises 17 residues. The ends lost 5 bases at V and 1 base at J; junction bases unmatched: 11. Germline-derived CDR1 and CDR2 are MNHEY and SMNVEV (reference sequence). In DNA form, the CDR3 reads TGTGCCAGCAGTCCACTACCCACAGGGGATTCCTACAATGAGCAGTTCTTC. Its protein product is CASSPLPTGDSYNEQFF.

This clonotype was seen at least ten times. V gene TRBV12-3 or TRBV12-4 combines with J gene TRBJ2-3, with D perhaps TRBD1 or TRBD2 (6 bases each). CDR3 length: 16 amino acids. Between the trimmed V and J ends, which lost 5 bases and 3 bases, there was a span of 18 bases. The CDR3 sequence: CASSPNRVGRTDTQYF. In nucleotides, the CDR3 is TGTGCCAGCAGTCCGAACAGGGTTGGGAGGACAGATACGCAGTATTTT.

In its sample, this clonotype was seen many times. The chain links TRBV11-2 to TRBJ1-1, with D tentatively TRBD1 (5 bases). The CDR3 loop spans 15 amino acids. Germline-derived CDR1 and CDR2 are SGHAT and FQNNGV. Trimming removed 4 bases from V and 3 bases from J, with 15 bases in between. Here the CDR3 reads CASSSLGQGYTEAFF. In DNA, the CDR3 is TGTGCCAGCAGCTCCCTGGGGCAGGGATACACTGAAGCTTTCTTT.

This clonotype occurred many times. CDR3 bases: TGCGCCAGCAGCGTCAGCGGCGATTCCTACAATGAGCAGTTCTTC. It codes for CASSVSGDSYNEQFF. This chain joins TRBV5-1 and TRBJ2-1, with D perhaps matching TRBD2 (5 bases). This CDR3 has 15 residues. V lost 4 bases to trimming and J lost 1 base, with 12 bases between them. Germline V CDR1 and CDR2: SGHRS, YFSETQ.

This clonotype showed up many times. V usage is TRBV7-9 and J usage is TRBJ2-5; no clear D gene. V dropped 1 base and J dropped 0 bases, with 9 bases sitting between them. The CDR3 extends over 15 amino acids. Germline V gives CDR1 SEHNR, CDR2 FQNEAQ (reference sequence). As DNA, the CDR3 is TGTGCCAGCAGCTTAGACGTCGGGTACCAAGAGACCCAGTACTTC. Translated: CASSLDVGYQETQYF.

This clonotype was detected only a few times. The rearrangement links TRBV12-3 or TRBV12-4 to TRBJ1-5; D gene unclear. Trimming took off 7 bases at V and 1 base at J, with 14 bases between the two ends. This CDR3 region has 15 residues. The CDR3 bases are TGTGCCAGCACCGCGGACGGCGTCAGCAATCAGCCCCAGCATTTT. It yields the protein CASTADGVSNQPQHF.

This clonotype was seen repeatedly, ten times or more. The V and J genes are TRBV18 and TRBJ1-5; D uncertain. Germline lookup yields CDR1 KGHSH and CDR2 LQKENI. V lost 2 bases, J lost 2 bases, and 7 bases lay in between. The CDR3 covers 14 residues. The CDR3 sequence: CASSPNRGNQPQHF. Written as DNA, the CDR3 is TGTGCCAGCTCACCAAATAGGGGCAATCAGCCCCAGCATTTT.

This clonotype was recorded many times. The V and J genes are TRBV4-3 and TRBJ1-1; TRBD1 is a possible D gene (5 bases). Germline CDR1 and CDR2: LGHNA and YSLEER. This CDR3 region has 15 residues. V was clipped by 2 bases and J by 8 bases, with 18 bases between them. DNA for the CDR3: TGCGCCAGCAGCCAATCCGGCGGAGGGGCGGCGGAAGCTTTCTTT. It yields the protein CASSQSGGGAAEAFF.

This chain uses TRBV30 with TRBJ2-7, with D uncertain. Germline CDR1 and CDR2: GTSNPN and SVGIG (reference sequence). The CDR3 runs to 10 residues. V was shortened by 6 bases and J by 4 bases, with 7 bases between the two germline ends. CDR3 region: CACDGYEQYF. The DNA of the CDR3 is TGTGCCTGTGACGGTTACGAGCAGTACTTC.

This clonotype was found many times. The genes are TRBV12-3 or TRBV12-4 and TRBJ1-1; D gene uncertain. The ends were cut back, 4 bases at V and 4 bases at J, with 16 bases in the middle. The CDR3 runs 15 residues. The CDR3: CASSSRTAIATEAFF. In DNA, the CDR3 is TGTGCCAGCAGTTCCCGGACGGCTATAGCCACTGAAGCTTTCTTT.

In its sample, this clonotype was seen many times. The chain has TRBV5-1 and TRBJ2-7; 8 positions agree with TRBD2. The CDR3 contains 14 residues. Unmatched junction bases numbered 8, after V lost 4 bases and J lost 5 bases. CDR1 is SGHRS and CDR2 is YFSETQ in the germline V gene. The CDR3 nucleotides are TGCGCCAGCAGCCCACGGACTAGCCTGGACGAGCAGTACTTC. Residues: CASSPRTSLDEQYF.

At least ten counts were recorded for this clonotype. The V gene is TRBV12-3 or TRBV12-4, the J gene TRBJ2-5; 7 bases match TRBD1. The J segment lost 0 bases and the V segment lost 4 bases, leaving 5 bases of the junction unmatched. The CDR3 has 15 amino acids. CDR3 in amino acids: CASSSGTDYQETQYF. CDR3 nucleotide sequence: TGTGCCAGCAGTTCCGGGACAGACTACCAAGAGACCCAGTACTTC.

This clonotype was recorded many times. J is TRBJ1-3 and V is TRBV29-1; D gene unclear. Trimming stripped 3 bases from V and 1 base from J, with 19 bases between. Germline V gene sequence: CDR1 SQVTM, CDR2 ANQGSEA. The CDR3 length is 17 residues. The CDR3 region has the DNA TGCAGCGTTGACGGGTTAGGAGGACCCGATTCTGGAAACACCATATATTTT. Protein sequence: CSVDGLGGPDSGNTIYF.

This clonotype was observed a few times. The J gene is TRBJ2-6, the V gene TRBV7-3; D is unresolved. Trimming took off 7 bases at V and 0 bases at J, with 7 bases between the two ends. The germline CDR1 and CDR2 sequences are SGHTA and FQGTGA. The CDR3 contains 14 residues. In DNA, the CDR3 is TGTGCCAGCACCAATCCCTCTGGGGCCAACGTCCTGACTTTC. It encodes CASTNPSGANVLTF.

The CDR3 protein is CASRKGGSWGNQPQHF. The CDR3 coding sequence is TGTGCCAGCAGAAAAGGGGGCAGCTGGGGCAATCAGCCCCAGCATTTT. The chain joins TRBV28 to TRBJ1-5; 7 bases align to TRBD1. The germline CDR1 and CDR2 sequences are MDHEN and SYDVKM. J lost 2 bases, V lost 6 bases, and 10 bases had no gene match. The CDR3 has 16 amino acids.

The chain recombines TRBV11-1 with TRBJ2-7; 12 bases are shared with TRBD2. CDR3 length: 18 residues. Trimming took 1 base from V and 1 from J; bases not matched to a gene: 8. CDR1 SGHAT and CDR2 FQDESV come from the germline V gene (reference sequence). In DNA form, the CDR3 reads TGTGCCAGCAGCTTAGATACTAGCGGGGGGCCGAGTTCCTACGAGCAGTACTTC. Amino acid sequence: CASSLDTSGGPSSYEQYF. The variable domain in full, completed from reference TRBV11-1 and TRBJ2-7, reads EAEVAQSPRYKITEKSQAVAFWCDPISGHATLYWYRQILGQGPELLVQFQDESVVDDSQLPKDRFSAERLKGVDSTLKIQPAELGDSAMYLCASSLDTSGGPSSYEQYFGPGTRLTVT.

This clonotype has ten or more counts. J is TRBJ2-5 and V is TRBV5-1; 8 nucleotides match TRBD2. V was clipped by 5 bases and J by 0 bases; unmatched bases: 6. This CDR3 region has 15 residues. Germline lookup yields CDR1 SGHRS and CDR2 YFSETQ. DNA for the CDR3: TGCGCCAGCAGAACGGGACTAGAATACCAAGAGACCCAGTACTTC. It specifies CASRTGLEYQETQYF. The variable domain in full, completed from reference TRBV5-1 and TRBJ2-5, reads KAGVTQTPRYLIKTRGQQVTLSCSPISGHRSVSWYQQTPGQGLQFLFEYFSETQRNKGNFPGRFSGRQFSNSRSEMNVSTLELGDSALYLCASRTGLEYQETQYFGPGTRLLVL.

This clonotype was recorded at least ten times. This chain joins TRBV6-5 and TRBJ2-1, with TRBD1 matching over 10 bases. The V segment lost 0 bases and the J segment 4 bases; nucleotides outside the gene matches: 6. Germline V gene lookup returns CDR1 MNHEY and CDR2 SVGAGI. The CDR3 is 17 amino acids. CDR3 protein: CASSYSIGDRGYNEQFF. The DNA of the CDR3 is TGTGCCAGCAGTTACTCGATAGGGGACAGGGGATACAATGAGCAGTTCTTC.

This clonotype has at least ten counts. This rearrangement joins TRBV27 to TRBJ1-4; D remains unclear. Trimming took 6 bases from V and 3 from J, leaving 17 bases between them. The length of the CDR3 is 16 residues. CDR1 is MNHEY and CDR2 is SMNVEV in the germline V gene (reference sequence). CDR3 loop: CASSGSGTPANEKLFF. For the CDR3, the DNA is TGTGCCAGCAGCGGCTCGGGAACGCCGGCTAATGAAAAACTGTTTTTT.

This clonotype showed up many times. The V gene is TRBV29-1, the J gene TRBJ2-3; 7 bases line up with TRBD1. The CDR3 is 16 residues long. From germline, CDR1 is SQVTM and CDR2 ANQGSEA. J gave up 1 base and V 1 base, and 8 bases lay outside the gene matches. Here the CDR3 reads CSVEALYRGGTDTQYF. The DNA of the CDR3 is TGCAGCGTTGAAGCACTGTACAGGGGAGGCACAGATACGCAGTATTTT.

This clonotype was seen repeatedly, ten times or more. The rearrangement links TRBV7-2 to TRBJ1-1, with D perhaps matching TRBD1 (5 bases). Germline V gene data show CDR1 as SGHTA and CDR2 as FQGNSA. V lost 0 bases and J 11 bases, leaving 10 bases between the germline ends. This CDR3 is built from 12 residues. The CDR3 here is CASSLAGDRAFF. DNA of the CDR3: TGTGCCAGCAGCTTAGCGGGGGATCGTGCTTTCTTT.

There are many counts of this clonotype. The rearrangement links TRBV12-3 or TRBV12-4 to TRBJ1-2; D gene uncertain. This CDR3 is built from 13 residues. V shed 2 bases and J shed 10 bases, with 14 bases lying between them. The chain's CDR3 is CASSLPGFRVYTF. CDR3 in DNA: TGTGCCAGCAGTTTACCCGGGTTTAGAGTCTACACCTTC.

This clonotype was seen many times. This sequence joins TRBV4-1 and TRBJ1-6; tentatively, D is TRBD1 (6 bases). The CDR3 is 12 amino acids. Per germline, CDR1 MGHRA and CDR2 YSYEKL. V was shortened by 8 bases and J by 15 bases, with 17 bases between the two germline ends. The CDR3 DNA reads TGCGCCAGCGAAGCGGGAAGGGGGGGCCTCCACTTT. Protein sequence: CASEAGRGGLHF.

This clonotype was counted at least ten times. The V gene is TRBV12-3 or TRBV12-4, the J gene TRBJ2-5, with D unclear. The V end lost 4 bases, the J end lost 2 bases, and 17 bases lay between the germline ends. The length of the CDR3 is 16 residues. DNA for the CDR3: TGTGCCAGCAGTTATATGAAGGCGTCCGCACAAGAGACCCAGTACTTC. This translates into CASSYMKASAQETQYF.

This clonotype showed up many times. The chain couples TRBV5-6 to TRBJ2-7; D perhaps matches TRBD1 (5 bases). V was shortened by 0 bases and J by 0 bases, with 10 bases between the two germline ends. The CDR3 runs to 15 residues. Germline CDR1 SGHDT, CDR2 YYEEEE. The CDR3 is CASSLVGRDSYEQYF. The CDR3 DNA is TGTGCCAGCAGCTTGGTAGGCAGGGACTCCTACGAGCAGTACTTC.